The entry below gives a single TCR beta chain sequence along with its context. Germline and junction disagree at one end, which may indicate a read error. In the authors' workflow: Estimates of nucleated cell counts were drawn from the amplification of reference gene primers. Produced via immunoSEQ multiplex PCR; TCRdb's table is partial and in-frame only. V and J calls and clone size are those listed in that table; D and trimming were worked out from the DNA. The data show tens of thousands of clones, 65% to 90% seen once. The CDR3 consists of 16 residues. The V gene's germline CDR1 is SSHAT and CDR2 FNYEAQ (reference sequence). These data belong to a study of blood T cell repertoires in COVID-19. Overall study: Acute and convalescent COVID-19 specimens originated in the United States, Italy and Spain. Nucleic acid was either cDNA or gDNA, and it came from T cells, B-cell-depleted T cells, or PBMCs.

Sequenced input: peripheral blood. The clonotype comes from a man in his 60s with acute or convalescent COVID-19. This chain uses TRBV7-7 with TRBJ2-3; possible D gene TRBD2, 6 bases. The CDR3 here is CASSLGGTHGGDTQYF. As DNA, the CDR3 is TGTGCTAGCAGCTTGGGCGGGACTCACGGAGGAGATACGCAGTATTTT.